This T cell receptor beta chain was recovered during a study of identical twins (dated by TCRdb to the mid-2010s). In terms of the full investigation: To test whether fetal clonotypes persist, the study used deep sequencing on TCR alpha and beta repertoires from monozygotic twins, unrelated adults of various ages, and cord blood. To rule out contamination, replicate twin experiments were performed at different times with different library preparation protocols. Results the study describes overall, beyond this receptor: Because the same donors could not be followed over many years, conclusions were based on cross-sectional statistical analysis. Zero-insertion analyses could be partly confounded by invariant T cells such as MAIT and iNKT, although diverse VJ usage argued against such confounding for most clonotypes. Fewer insertions were carried by abundant cord blood beta clonotypes; a weaker similar trend was observed in young adult naive repertoires, while no such trend was observed in memory repertoires. Recombination models systematically underestimated out-of-frame TCR alpha sharing in monozygotic twins but agreed with sharing between unrelated individuals. A weaker excess of twin sharing was found in beta out-of-frame sequences because the signal-to-noise ratio was lowered by fewer shared sequences. Compared with coincidental sharing between unrelated individuals, an excess of low generation-probability sequences was observed among out-of-frame TCR alpha sequences shared between twins.

Every donor in the study was a healthy Caucasian. The twin cohort comprised three pairs of female monozygotic twins, all aged about 18 to 29 years. Positive isolation kits from Invitrogen were used to isolate CD4+ and CD8+ T cell populations. The library was prepared using 5' RACE. Instrument on record: Illumina HiSeq 2000. Template switching added a universal primer binding site, and the final cDNA carried a unique molecular identifier that allowed TCR cDNA molecules to be counted accurately. First-strand cDNA for TCR alpha and beta chains was synthesized from specific primers in the conserved constant-segment region. To control for contamination, every cDNA library was double barcoded, receiving both a SMART-Mk sample barcode and Illumina barcodes. TruSeq adapter sequences, together with Illumina sample barcodes, were added in two successive PCR steps. The Illumina HiSeq platform was used with custom primers to sequence TCR alpha and beta cDNA libraries. The authors processed their data as follows. Raw reads were processed with MiGEC to extract unique molecular identifiers, and MiXCR was used to determine CDR3 positions. Recombination models were inferred per individual with the repgenHMM and IGoR tools using an EM algorithm. Shared clonotypes were analyzed with the tcR package in R, and sharing was normalized by the product of cloneset sizes. To study raw recombination without the effects of thymic and clonal selection, out-of-frame nonproductive sequences were analyzed. The raw public reads went through TCRdb reprocessing: fastp at Q25, MiXCR clone calling, in-frame beta chains kept. Rows are combined by CDR3 protein, so each entry shows the most common genes and DNA. The V and J calls shown here were made by TCRdb, not taken from the authors' results. The sample profile shows about 530,000 distinct CDR3 sequences; 20% to 25% of them were found once. The ten largest clones add up to about 0.48% of the sample.

Of note for this clonotype: The antigen this receptor binds is unknown. Base-call qualities are not available, and no considerably larger clone is one nucleotide away.

The junction carries 16 bases between V and J, which are trimmed by 4 bases and 6 bases respectively. The CDR3 measures 14 amino acids from cysteine to valine. Of the read, only the CDR3 DNA is kept; its 42 bases are in frame from base 1. From the germline V gene, CDR1 is MNHEY and CDR2 is SVGAGI. These data were also reused for a study on yellow fever vaccine responses in identical twins. That second publication adds: According to the authors, the vaccine-induced T cell response in identical twins seemed to be partly convergent and partly specific to each individual. Focusing on identical twins, the study followed the T cell clones that responded to the vaccine, and did so with precision.

Material for sequencing was CD4+ T cells sorted from blood. The sequence is built from TRBV6-5 and TRBJ2-7; TRBD1 is a possible D gene, resting on 6 matching bases. This clonotype was obtained from a woman aged 18-29 years in good health. The CDR3 here reads CASSLYGTRGEQYV. The DNA reads TGTGCCAGCAGTTTGTATGGGACACGAGGCGAGCAGTACGTC.